The T cell receptor (beta chain) described here comes from a study of CD8 T cells in ankylosing spondylitis. TCRdb reprocessed the 5' RACE reads with MiXCR, giving one entry per CDR3 protein. The sample gives roughly 230,000 distinct CDR3 sequences, more than 15% of which show up once; around 33% is in the top ten. Study-level points and caveats: Some motif variants had been reported before (in reactive arthritis synovial fluid and blood).

V was clipped by 6 bases and J by 3 bases; unmatched bases: 10. Germline CDR1 reads DFQATT; CDR2 reads SNEGSKA (reference sequence). The CDR3 runs 14 residues. The sample holds a few counts of this clonotype. Its specificity is not known. The gene calls are TRBV20-1 and TRBJ2-7; TRBD2 matches 8 bases. What was sequenced was blood, either unsorted or a sorted T cell fraction (not recorded which). The receptor was derived from a male donor with ankylosing spondylitis or in good health (not recorded which). This chain's CDR3 is CSAGDVLAGYEQYF. The CDR3 DNA is TGCAGTGCGGGAGACGTGCTAGCGGGCTACGAGCAGTACTTC.